These T cell receptor beta chains were read from a single sample in a study of technical replicates of blood from a handful of donors. Clones were sequenced by immunoSEQ multiplex PCR, and TCRdb holds only the in-frame ones, with some missing. The sample includes approximately 51,000 clones, 93% of them seen just once. The sequencing sample was made of PBMCs. All receptors come from a human donor in good health. Some clones in this sample may be carry-over from other donors' samples. Each CDR3 is given with its conserved first and last residue. The order of the fields is J gene, D gene, clone size, V gene, CDR3 length, CDR3 DNA, CDR3 protein. The D gene is left open where the match is weak. The size of a clone is reported for some rows only, either as once, few or many, or as a class for expanded clones.

TRBJ2-1 | TRBD2 | large | TRBV7-9 | 19 | TGTGCCAGCAGCTACCGGAAAACTAGCGGGCGTAGCTCCTACAATGAGCAGTTCTTC | CASSYRKTSGRSSYNEQFF
TRBJ1-3 | NA | NA | TRBV14 | 12 | TGTGCCAGCAGCTACTCTGGAAACACCATATATTTT | CASSYSGNTIYF
TRBJ2-3 | NA | NA | TRBV7-6 | 13 | TGTGCCAGCAGCTCGGGGGTAGGGGATACGCAGTATTTT | CASSSGVGDTQYF
TRBJ2-7 | TRBD1 | NA | TRBV2 | 14 | TGTGCCAGCAGTGCCGCAACAGGGGGCCACGAGCAGTACTTC | CASSAATGGHEQYF
TRBJ2-1 | NA | NA | TRBV5-4 | 13 | TGTGCCAGCAGCTTGACAGTCTACAATGAGCAGTTCTTC | CASSLTVYNEQFF
TRBJ2-1 | TRBD2 | NA | TRBV27 | 17 | TGTGCCAGCAGTTTCCTTATAGCGGGAGGGCCCTCGGATGAGCAGTTCTTC | CASSFLIAGGPSDEQFF
TRBJ2-4 | NA | NA | TRBV28 | 16 | TGTGCCAGCAGTTCCCCATCCCCCGGGGACAAAAACATTCAGTACTTC | CASSSPSPGDKNIQYF
TRBJ2-2 | NA | NA | TRBV10-3 | 14 | TGTGCCATCAGTAGAGTGACGAACACCGGGGAGCTGTTTTTT | CAISRVTNTGELFF
TRBJ1-5 | TRBD1 | NA | TRBV7-8 | 16 | TGTGCCAGCAGCTTAGGCCGGGACAGGGACAATCAGCCCCAGCATTTT | CASSLGRDRDNQPQHF
TRBJ2-3 | TRBD2 | NA | TRBV7-2 | 17 | TGTGCCAGCAGCTTACTGCTAGCGGGAGGGCCGACAGATACGCAGTATTTT | CASSLLLAGGPTDTQYF
TRBJ2-3 | TRBD2 | NA | TRBV7-9 | 18 | TGTGCCAGCAGCTTAGAAGGAGGTACTAGCGGAATAGGGGGTACGCAGTATTTT | CASSLEGGTSGIGGTQYF
TRBJ1-2 | NA | NA | TRBV5-3 | 16 | TGTGCCAGAAGCTTGGCGGCAGGCAGTAGAATCTATGGCTACACCTTC | CARSLAAGSRIYGYTF
TRBJ2-2 | TRBD2 | once | TRBV6-4 | 15 | TGTGCCAGCAGTGAGCTAGCGGGAGTTGCCGGGGAGCTGTTTTTT | CASSELAGVAGELFF
TRBJ1-1 | TRBD1 | NA | TRBV4-2 | 17 | TGTGCCAGCAGCCAAGAAGGGAATCAGGGGGTGAACACTGAAGCTTTCTTT | CASSQEGNQGVNTEAFF
TRBJ2-7 | TRBD2 | NA | TRBV7-2 | 17 | TGTGCCAGCAGCTTCGCGAGGGTGACTAGCGGGAGCTACGAGCAGTACTTC | CASSFARVTSGSYEQYF
TRBJ2-5 | TRBD2 | NA | TRBV4-1 | 15 | TGCGCCAGCAGCATTAGCGGGGTCTGGCGGGAGACCCAGTACTTC | CASSISGVWRETQYF
TRBJ2-3 | TRBD1 | NA | TRBV7-2 | 14 | TGTGCCAGCAACAGGGGGGATAGCACAGATACGCAGTATTTT | CASNRGDSTDTQYF
TRBJ2-1 | NA | NA | TRBV27 | 14 | TGTGCCAGCAGTTTGGGGACTGGGGGGAATGAGCAGTTCTTC | CASSLGTGGNEQFF
TRBJ2-3 | TRBD2 | NA | TRBV4-2 | 14 | TGTGCCAGCAGCCAAGATCTTGCGGGGAGGGCGCAGTATTTT | CASSQDLAGRAQYF
TRBJ2-7 | TRBD2 | NA | TRBV2 | 16 | TGTGCCAGCAGTGAAGTAAGGCGGGGGAGCTCCTACGAGCAGTACTTC | CASSEVRRGSSYEQYF
TRBJ1-3 | NA | NA | TRBV4-1 | 14 | TGCGCCAGCAGCCAGACACGGGGAGGAAACACCATATATTTT | CASSQTRGGNTIYF
TRBJ1-3 | TRBD1 | NA | TRBV2 | 13 | TGTGCCAGCACTCAGGGGGTGGGAAACACCATATATTTT | CASTQGVGNTIYF
TRBJ2-4 | TRBD1 | NA | TRBV18 | 14 | TGTGCCAGCTCAGGACAGGGAGCCAAAAACATTCAGTACTTC | CASSGQGAKNIQYF
TRBJ2-5 | TRBD1 | NA | TRBV4-1 | 15 | TGCGCCAGCAGCCAAGAGGACAGGGAAGGGGAGACCCAGTACTTC | CASSQEDREGETQYF
TRBJ2-4 | NA | NA | TRBV20-1 | 11 | TGCAGTGCTAGAGCAGGGTACAACCAGTACTTC | CSARAGYNQYF
TRBJ1-1 | NA | few | TRBV6-5 | 11 | TGTGCCAGCAGCAAGAACACTGAAGCTTTCTTT | CASSKNTEAFF
TRBJ1-1 | NA | NA | TRBV11-2 | 16 | TGTGCCAGCAGCTTCCCCCGTGGGCAGGGCGGCACTGAAGCTTTCTTT | CASSFPRGQGGTEAFF
TRBJ2-6 | TRBD2 | NA | TRBV9 | 17 | TGTGCCAGCAGCCCGAGCGGGAAGTTGGCGGGGGCCAACGTCCTGACTTTC | CASSPSGKLAGANVLTF
TRBJ1-1 | TRBD1 | NA | TRBV19 | 12 | TGTGCCAGCCGGGACAGGGAGACTGAAGCTTTCTTT | CASRDRETEAFF
TRBJ2-1 | TRBD2 | NA | TRBV7-9 | 18 | TGTGCCAGCAGCTTAGCGATGGGGGAGGGTCTTTCCTACAATGAGCAGTTCTTC | CASSLAMGEGLSYNEQFF
TRBJ1-6 | NA | once | TRBV5-1 | 13 | TGCGCCAGCAGCCCGACTGGAGAGGGACCCCTCCACTTT | CASSPTGEGPLHF
TRBJ1-6 | NA | NA | TRBV5-1 | 16 | TGCGCCAGCAGCTTAACAGGGAGCTCCTATAATTCACCCCTCCACTTT | CASSLTGSSYNSPLHF
TRBJ2-6 | NA | NA | TRBV5-1 | 16 | TGCGCCAGCAGCTTGGCCCCGGGCTCTGGGGCCAACGTCCTGACTTTC | CASSLAPGSGANVLTF
TRBJ2-7 | NA | NA | TRBV5-1 | 14 | TGCGCCAGCAGCACAGGGACGGTGTACGTCGAGCAGTACTTC | CASSTGTVYVEQYF
TRBJ2-7 | TRBD2 | once | TRBV4-1 | 19 | TGCGCCAGCAGCCAAGATCAGGATGGGACTAGTCAATTCTCCTACGAGCAGTACTTC | CASSQDQDGTSQFSYEQYF
TRBJ1-3 | TRBD1 | once | TRBV4-1 | 16 | TGCGCCAGCAGCCAAGAGGGGACAGGGGCTGGAAACACCATATATTTT | CASSQEGTGAGNTIYF
TRBJ2-5 | NA | once | TRBV7-2 | 16 | TGTGCCAGCAGCTCACGTTGGAGGGGTCCCCAAGAGACCCAGTACTTC | CASSSRWRGPQETQYF
TRBJ2-2 | TRBD2 | NA | TRBV7-2 | 16 | TGTGCCAGCAGCTTATGGACTAGCGGGGGAACCGGGGAGCTGTTTTTT | CASSLWTSGGTGELFF